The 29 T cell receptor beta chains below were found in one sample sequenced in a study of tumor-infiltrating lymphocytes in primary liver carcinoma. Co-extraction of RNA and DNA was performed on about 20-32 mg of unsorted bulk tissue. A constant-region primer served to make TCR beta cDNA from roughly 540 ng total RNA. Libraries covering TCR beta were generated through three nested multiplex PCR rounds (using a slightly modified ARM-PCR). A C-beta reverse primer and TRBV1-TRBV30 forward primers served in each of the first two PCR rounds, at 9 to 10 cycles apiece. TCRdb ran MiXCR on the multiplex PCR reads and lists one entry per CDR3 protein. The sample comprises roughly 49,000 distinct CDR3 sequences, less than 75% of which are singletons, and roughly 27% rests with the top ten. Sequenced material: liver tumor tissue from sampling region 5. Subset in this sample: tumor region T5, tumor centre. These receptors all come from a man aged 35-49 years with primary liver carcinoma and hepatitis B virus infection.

The CDR3 coding sequence is TGCAGCGTTGAAGCGCGACAGGGGGAGGATACGCAGTATTTT. Translation gives CSVEARQGEDTQYF. The chain combines TRBV29-1 with TRBJ2-3; 9 nucleotides match TRBD1. Trimming at V came to 1 base and at J to 6 bases, leaving 5 bases not matched to a gene. Germline values: CDR1 SQVTM, CDR2 ANQGSEA. CDR3 length equals 14 residues.

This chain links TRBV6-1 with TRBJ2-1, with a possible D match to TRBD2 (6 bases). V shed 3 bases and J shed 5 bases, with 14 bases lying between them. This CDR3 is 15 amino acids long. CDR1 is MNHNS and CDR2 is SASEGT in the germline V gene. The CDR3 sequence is CASSEELASHNEQFF. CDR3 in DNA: TGTGCCAGCAGTGAGGAACTAGCTTCCCACAATGAGCAGTTCTTC.

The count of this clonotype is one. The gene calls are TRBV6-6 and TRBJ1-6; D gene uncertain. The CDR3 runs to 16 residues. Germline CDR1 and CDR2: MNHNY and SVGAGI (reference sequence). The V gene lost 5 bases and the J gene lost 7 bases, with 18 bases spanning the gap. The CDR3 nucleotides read TGTGCCAGCAGTCACGGCTTCTGGGGAGGCAATTCACCCCTCCACTTT. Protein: CASSHGFWGGNSPLHF.

The DNA for the CDR3 is TGTGCCAGCAGCAAGGGGGAGAATTCACCCCTCCACTTT. This sequence encodes CASSKGENSPLHF. The rearrangement uses TRBV11-2 and TRBJ1-6, with D possibly TRBD1 on 6 matching bases. The CDR3 length is 13 residues. V lost 5 bases and J 7 bases, leaving 9 bases between the germline ends. CDR1 and CDR2 from the germline V gene are SGHAT and FQNNGV.

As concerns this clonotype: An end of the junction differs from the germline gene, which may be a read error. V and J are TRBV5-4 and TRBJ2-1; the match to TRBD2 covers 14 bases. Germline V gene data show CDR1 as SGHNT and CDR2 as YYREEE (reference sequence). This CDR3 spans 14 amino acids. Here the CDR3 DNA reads TGTGCCAGCAACGGGGGACTAGCGGGAGATGAGCAGCTCTTC. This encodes CASNGGLAGDEQLF.

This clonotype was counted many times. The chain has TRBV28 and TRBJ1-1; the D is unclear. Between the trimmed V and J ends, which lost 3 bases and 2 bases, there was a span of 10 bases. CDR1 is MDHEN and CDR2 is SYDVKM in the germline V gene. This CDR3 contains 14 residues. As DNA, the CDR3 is TGTGCCAGCAGTTTGGGTTGGGGAAACACTGAAGCTTTCTTT. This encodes CASSLGWGNTEAFF.

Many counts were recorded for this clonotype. The CDR3 spells CAISDVSSSSNNEQFF. In DNA, the CDR3 is TGTGCCATCAGTGACGTTTCGTCTAGCAGCAACAATGAGCAGTTCTTC. This rearrangement joins TRBV10-3 to TRBJ2-1; D is perhaps TRBD2 (5 bases). Germline V gives CDR1 ENHRY, CDR2 SYGVKD. This CDR3 contains 16 residues. The V gene lost 3 bases and the J gene lost 5 bases, with 17 bases spanning the gap.

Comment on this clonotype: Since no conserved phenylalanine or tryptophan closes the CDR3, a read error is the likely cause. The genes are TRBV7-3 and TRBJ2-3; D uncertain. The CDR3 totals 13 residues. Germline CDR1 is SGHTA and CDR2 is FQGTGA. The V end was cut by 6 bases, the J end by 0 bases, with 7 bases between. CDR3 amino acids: CASRDGSTDTQYL. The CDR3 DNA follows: TGTGCCAGCAGGGACGGCAGCACAGATACGCAGTATTTG.

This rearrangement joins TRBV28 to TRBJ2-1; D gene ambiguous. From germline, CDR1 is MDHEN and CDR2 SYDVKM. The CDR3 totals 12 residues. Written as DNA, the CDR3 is TGTGCTAGGAGTTTAACCTACAATGAGCAGTTCTTC. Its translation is CARSLTYNEQFF.

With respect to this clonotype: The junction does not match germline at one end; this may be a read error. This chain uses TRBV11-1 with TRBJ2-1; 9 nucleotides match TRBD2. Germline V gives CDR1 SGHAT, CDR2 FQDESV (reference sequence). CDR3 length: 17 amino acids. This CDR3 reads CASSLGLAGEVDNERFF. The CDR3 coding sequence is TGCGCCAGCAGCCTGGGATTAGCGGGAGAAGTTGACAATGAGCGGTTCTTC.

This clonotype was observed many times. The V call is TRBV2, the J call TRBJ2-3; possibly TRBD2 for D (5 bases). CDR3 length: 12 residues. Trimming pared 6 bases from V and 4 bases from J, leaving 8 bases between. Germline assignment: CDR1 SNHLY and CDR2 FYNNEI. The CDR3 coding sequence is TGTGCCAGCAGCTCGGGATCAGATACGCAGTATTTT. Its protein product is CASSSGSDTQYF.

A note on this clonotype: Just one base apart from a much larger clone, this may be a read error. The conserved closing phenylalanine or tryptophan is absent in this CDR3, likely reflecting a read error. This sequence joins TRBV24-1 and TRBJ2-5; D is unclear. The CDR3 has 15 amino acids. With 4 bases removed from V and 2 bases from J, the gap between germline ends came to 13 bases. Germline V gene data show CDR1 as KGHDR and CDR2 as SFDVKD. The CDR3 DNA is TGTGCCACCAGTGAATCGTCGAGGCCTCAAGAGACCCAGTACTTA. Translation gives CATSESSRPQETQYL.

CDR3 DNA: TGTGCCAGCAGCTTACAGCCCATTAACACAGATACGCAGTATTTT. Translated: CASSLQPINTDTQYF. The J gene is TRBJ2-3, the V gene TRBV11-1, with unresolved D. The V end lost 2 bases, the J end lost 2 bases, and 11 bases lay between the germline ends. Germline CDR1 SGHAT, CDR2 FQDESV (reference sequence). The CDR3 is 15 amino acids. Full variable domain (remainder filled in from reference TRBV11-1 and TRBJ2-3): EAEVAQSPRYKITEKSQAVAFWCDPISGHATLYWYRQILGQGPELLVQFQDESVVDDSQLPKDRFSAERLKGVDSTLKIQPAELGDSAMYLCASSLQPINTDTQYFGPGTRLTVL.

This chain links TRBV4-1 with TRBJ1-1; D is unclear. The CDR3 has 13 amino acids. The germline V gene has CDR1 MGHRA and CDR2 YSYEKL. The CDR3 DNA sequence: TGCACCGGCAGCCAGACGGTGAACACTGAAGCTTTCTTT. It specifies CTGSQTVNTEAFF.

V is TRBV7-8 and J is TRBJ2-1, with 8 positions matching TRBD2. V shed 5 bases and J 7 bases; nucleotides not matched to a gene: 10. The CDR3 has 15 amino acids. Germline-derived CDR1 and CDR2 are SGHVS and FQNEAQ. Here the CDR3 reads CASSIRTSRWNEQFF. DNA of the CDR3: TGTGCCAGCAGCATACGGACTAGCCGTTGGAATGAGCAGTTCTTC. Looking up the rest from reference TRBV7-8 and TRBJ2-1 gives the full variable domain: GAGVSQSPRYKVAKRGQDVALRCDPISGHVSLFWYQQALGQGPEFLTYFQNEAQLDKSGLPSDRFFAERPEGSVSTLKIQRTQQEDSAVYLCASSIRTSRWNEQFFGPGTRLTVL.

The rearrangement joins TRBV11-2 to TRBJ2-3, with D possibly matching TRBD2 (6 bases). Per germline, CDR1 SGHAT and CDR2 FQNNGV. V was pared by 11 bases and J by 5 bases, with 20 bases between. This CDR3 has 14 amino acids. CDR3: CAGGAQESGDTQYF. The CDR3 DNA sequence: TGTGCCGGAGGGGCACAGGAGTCCGGAGATACGCAGTATTTT.

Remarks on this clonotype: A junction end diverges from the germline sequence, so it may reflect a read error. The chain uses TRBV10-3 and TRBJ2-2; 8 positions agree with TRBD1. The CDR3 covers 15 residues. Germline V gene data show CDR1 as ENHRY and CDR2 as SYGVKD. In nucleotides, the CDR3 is TGTGCCGTCAGGTTGACAGGGGCGGACACCGGGGAGCTTTTTTTT. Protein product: CAVRLTGADTGELFF.

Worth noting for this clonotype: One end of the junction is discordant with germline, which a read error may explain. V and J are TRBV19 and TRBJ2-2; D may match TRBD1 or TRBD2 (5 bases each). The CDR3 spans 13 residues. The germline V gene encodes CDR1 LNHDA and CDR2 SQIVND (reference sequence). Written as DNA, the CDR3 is TGTGCTAGTACCTCCCAGGGAACCGGGGACCTGTTTTTT. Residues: CASTSQGTGDLFF.

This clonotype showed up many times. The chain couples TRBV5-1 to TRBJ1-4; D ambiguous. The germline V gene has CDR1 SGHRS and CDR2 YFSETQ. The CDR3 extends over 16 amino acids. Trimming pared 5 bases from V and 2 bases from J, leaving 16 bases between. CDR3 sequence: CASSLGSTATNEKLFF. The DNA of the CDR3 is TGCGCCAGCAGTCTGGGATCAACTGCGACTAATGAAAAACTGTTTTTT.

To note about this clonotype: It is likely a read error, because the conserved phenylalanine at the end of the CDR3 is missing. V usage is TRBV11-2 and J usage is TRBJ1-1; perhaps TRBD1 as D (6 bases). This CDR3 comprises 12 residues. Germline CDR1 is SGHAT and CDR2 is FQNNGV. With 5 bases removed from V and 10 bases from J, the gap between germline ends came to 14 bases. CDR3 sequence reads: CASSPQGWGAFL. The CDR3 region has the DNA TGTGCCAGCAGCCCTCAGGGGTGGGGAGCTTTCCTT.

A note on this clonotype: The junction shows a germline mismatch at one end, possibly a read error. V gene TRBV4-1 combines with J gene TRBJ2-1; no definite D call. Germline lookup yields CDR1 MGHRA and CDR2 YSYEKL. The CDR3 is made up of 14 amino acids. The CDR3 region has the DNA TGCGCCAGCAGCCAGGCGGTAGGGTACAATGAGCAACTCTTC. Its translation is CASSQAVGYNEQLF.

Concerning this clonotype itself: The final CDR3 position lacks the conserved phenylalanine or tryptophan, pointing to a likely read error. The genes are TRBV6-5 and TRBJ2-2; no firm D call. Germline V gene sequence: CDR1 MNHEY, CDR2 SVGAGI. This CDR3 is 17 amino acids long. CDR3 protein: CGSALRPPGVNTGELFL. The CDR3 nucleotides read TGTGGCAGCGCTCTTCGCCCACCTGGAGTGAACACCGGAGAGCTGTTTTTA.

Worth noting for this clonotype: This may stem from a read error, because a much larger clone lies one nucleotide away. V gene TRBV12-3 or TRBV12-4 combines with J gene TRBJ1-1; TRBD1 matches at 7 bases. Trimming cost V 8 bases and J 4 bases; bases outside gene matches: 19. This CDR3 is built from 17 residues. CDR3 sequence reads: CASGPWATGRVGTEAFF. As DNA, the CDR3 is TGTGCCAGCGGCCCATGGGCGACAGGGAGGGTGGGCACTGAAGCTTTCTTT.

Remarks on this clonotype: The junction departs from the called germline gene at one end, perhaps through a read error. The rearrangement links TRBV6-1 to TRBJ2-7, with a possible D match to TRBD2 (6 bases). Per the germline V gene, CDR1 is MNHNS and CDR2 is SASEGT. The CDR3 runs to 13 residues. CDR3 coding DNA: TGTGCCAGCTCGGGGATTAGCGGTTACGAGCAATACTTC. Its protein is CASSGISGYEQYF.

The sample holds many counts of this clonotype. CDR3 in amino acids: CATSPAGLAGHNEQFF. As DNA, the CDR3 is TGTGCCACCAGCCCAGCGGGTCTGGCAGGGCACAATGAGCAGTTCTTC. The chain is built from TRBV24-1 and TRBJ2-1; perhaps TRBD2 as D (6 bases). With 7 bases removed from V and 5 bases from J, the gap between germline ends came to 20 bases. Germline-derived CDR1 and CDR2 are KGHDR and SFDVKD. CDR3 length: 16 amino acids.

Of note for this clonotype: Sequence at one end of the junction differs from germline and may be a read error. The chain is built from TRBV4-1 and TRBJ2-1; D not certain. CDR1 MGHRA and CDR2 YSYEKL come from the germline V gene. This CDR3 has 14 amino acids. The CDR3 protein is CPSSQAVGYDEQFF. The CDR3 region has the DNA TGCCCCAGCAGCCAGGCGGTAGGGTACGATGAGCAGTTCTTC.

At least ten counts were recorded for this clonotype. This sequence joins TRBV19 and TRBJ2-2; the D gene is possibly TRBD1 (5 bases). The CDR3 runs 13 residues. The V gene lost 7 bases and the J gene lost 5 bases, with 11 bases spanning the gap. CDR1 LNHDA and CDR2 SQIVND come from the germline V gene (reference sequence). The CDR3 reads CASTSQGTGELFF. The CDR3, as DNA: TGTGCCAGTACCTCCCAGGGAACCGGGGAGCTGTTTTTT.

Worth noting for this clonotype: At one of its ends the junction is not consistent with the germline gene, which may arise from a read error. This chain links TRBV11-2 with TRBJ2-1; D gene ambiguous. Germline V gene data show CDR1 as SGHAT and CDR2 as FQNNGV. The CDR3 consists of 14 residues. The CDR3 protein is CASNSAAGSNGQFF. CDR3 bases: TGTGCCAGCAACTCCGCTGCAGGCAGTAATGGGCAGTTCTTC. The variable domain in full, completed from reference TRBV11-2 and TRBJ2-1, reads EAGVAQSPRYKIIEKRQSVAFWCNPISGHATLYWYQQILGQGPKLLIQFQNNGVVDDSQLPKDRFSAERLKGVDSTLKIQPAKLEDSAVYLCASNSAAGSNGQFFGPGTRLTVL.

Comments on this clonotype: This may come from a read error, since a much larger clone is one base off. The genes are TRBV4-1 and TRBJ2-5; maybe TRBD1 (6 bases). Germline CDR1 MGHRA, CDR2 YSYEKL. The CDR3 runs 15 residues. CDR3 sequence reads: CASSRSTGYGETRYF. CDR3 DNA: TGCGCCAGCAGCCGTAGTACAGGGTACGGAGAGACCCGGTACTTC.